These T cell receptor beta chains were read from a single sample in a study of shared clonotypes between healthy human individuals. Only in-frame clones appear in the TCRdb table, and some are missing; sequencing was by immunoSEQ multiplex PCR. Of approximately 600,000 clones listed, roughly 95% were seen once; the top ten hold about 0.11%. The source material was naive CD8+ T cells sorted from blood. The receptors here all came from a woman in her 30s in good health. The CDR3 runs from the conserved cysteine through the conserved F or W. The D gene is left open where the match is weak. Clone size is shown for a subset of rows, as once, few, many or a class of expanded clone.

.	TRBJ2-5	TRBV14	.	TGTGCCAGCAGCCAAGAAAGGGGCAGGGTGTTAGAGACCCAGTACTTC	CASSQERGRVLETQYF
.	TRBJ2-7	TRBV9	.	TGTGCCAGCAGCCCCTCTAGTGACTCGGTGCAGTACTTC	CASSPSSDSVQYF
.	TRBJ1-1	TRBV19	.	TGTGCCAGTAGAGAGCGACAGGAGAACACTGAAGCTTTCTTT	CASRERQENTEAFF
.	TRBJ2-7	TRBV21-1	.	TGTGCCAGCAGCCCCCGCCCCCCTAACGAGCAGTACTTC	CASSPRPPNEQYF
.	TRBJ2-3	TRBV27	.	TGTGCCAGCAGCCTCGTAATGGGAGATACGCAGTATTTT	CASSLVMGDTQYF
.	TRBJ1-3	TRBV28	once	TGTGCCAGCAGTTCAGCCAGGTCCTACTCTGGAAACACCATATATTTT	CASSSARSYSGNTIYF
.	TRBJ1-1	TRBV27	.	TGTGCCAGCAGTTTAACGCTGAACACTGAAGCTTTCTTT	CASSLTLNTEAFF
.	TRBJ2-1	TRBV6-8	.	TGTGCCAGCAGTTACGAGGTCCGGAGCTCCTACAATGAGCAGTTCTTC	CASSYEVRSSYNEQFF
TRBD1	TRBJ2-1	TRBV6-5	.	TGTGCCAGCAGCCCATGGACAGGGGCTGGGAATGAGCAGTTCTTC	CASSPWTGAGNEQFF
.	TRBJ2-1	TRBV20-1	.	TGCAGTGCGCCGAACAATGAGCAGTTCTTC	CSAPNNEQFF
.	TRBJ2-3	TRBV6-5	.	TGTGCCAGCAGTTTTGGATCAGGCGATACAGATACGCAGTATTTT	CASSFGSGDTDTQYF
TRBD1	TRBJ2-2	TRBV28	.	TGTGCCAGCCGCAGGGGGCGCACCGGGGAGCTGTTTTTT	CASRRGRTGELFF
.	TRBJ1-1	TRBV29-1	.	TGCAGCGGTGGGACGGCCAACACTGAAGCTTTCTTT	CSGGTANTEAFF
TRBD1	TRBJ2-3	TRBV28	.	TGTGCCAGCTCCCTATTGCCCGGACAGGGGGTACCTGGGCAGTATTTT	CASSLLPGQGVPGQYF
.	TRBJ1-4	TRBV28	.	TGTGCCAGCAGCCCATATGGGTTAAATGAAAAACTGTTTTTT	CASSPYGLNEKLFF
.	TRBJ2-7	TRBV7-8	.	TGTGCCAGCAGCTTAGCTTCTAGTTCGGACTACGAGCAGTACTTC	CASSLASSSDYEQYF
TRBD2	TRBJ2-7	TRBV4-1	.	TGCGCCAGCAGCCGAAGTCCTAGCGGGAGGACTAACGAGCAGTACTTC	CASSRSPSGRTNEQYF
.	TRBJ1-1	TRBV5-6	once	TGTGCCAGCAGTTCGGACAGCTTTAACACTGAAGCTTTCTTT	CASSSDSFNTEAFF
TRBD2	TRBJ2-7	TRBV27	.	TGTGCCAGCAAACCCGGGGTATGGGGGAGGGAGGAGGAGCAGTACTTC	CASKPGVWGREEEQYF
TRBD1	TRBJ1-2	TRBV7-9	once	TGTGCCAGCAGCTCGCCGGACAGGGGGCGGGTCGGCTACACCTTC	CASSSPDRGRVGYTF
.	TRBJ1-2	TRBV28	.	TGTGCCAGCAGTTTTGCGGGGGAACAGGGAGTATGGTATGGCTACACCTTC	CASSFAGEQGVWYGYTF
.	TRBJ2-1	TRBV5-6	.	TGTGCCAGCAGCTTGTCCATTTACAATGAGCAGTTCTTC	CASSLSIYNEQFF
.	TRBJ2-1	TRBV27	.	TGTGCCAGCAGTTTCAACCACGACAGGCGGAGCTCCTACAATGAGCAGTTCTTC	CASSFNHDRRSSYNEQFF
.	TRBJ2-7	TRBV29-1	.	TGCAGCGTTGAAGAGACTCCGGGAGAGCAGTACTTC	CSVEETPGEQYF
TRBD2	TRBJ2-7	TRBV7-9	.	TGTGCCAGCAGCAGGAGCGGGAGGGGTGCCTACGAGCAGTACTTC	CASSRSGRGAYEQYF
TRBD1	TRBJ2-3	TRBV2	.	TGTGCCAGCTATACCCTGGGACAGAAAAGCACAGATACGCAGTATTTT	CASYTLGQKSTDTQYF
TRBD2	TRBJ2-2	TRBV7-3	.	TGTGCCAGCAGCCGCCATGGTATGGCGGGAGGGAACATCGGGGAGCTGTTTTTT	CASSRHGMAGGNIGELFF
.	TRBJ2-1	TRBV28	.	TGTGCCAGCAGGAACCCCGGGGTGGGTGAGCAGTTCTTC	CASRNPGVGEQFF
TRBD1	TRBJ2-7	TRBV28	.	TGTGCCAGCAGTTTACTACAGGGGGCGAACTACGAGCAGTACTTC	CASSLLQGANYEQYF
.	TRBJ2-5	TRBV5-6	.	TGTGCCAGCAGCTCCTGGACAGCCCCGGTCAAAGAGACCCAGTACTTC	CASSSWTAPVKETQYF
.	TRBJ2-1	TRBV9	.	TGTGCCAGCAGCGTAGCTGGAATAGTTGGCGATGAGCAGTTCTTC	CASSVAGIVGDEQFF
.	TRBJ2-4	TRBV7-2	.	TGTGCCAGCAGCGGGCGGTTGGGGGAGGAAGCCAAAAACATTCAGTACTTC	CASSGRLGEEAKNIQYF
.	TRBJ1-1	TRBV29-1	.	TGCAGCGTTGCCCCAGGGGCGGTACACACTGAAGCTTTCTTT	CSVAPGAVHTEAFF
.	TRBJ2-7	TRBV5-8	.	TGTGCCAGCAGCTTGGATCAGTTCTGGGGCTCCTACGAGCAGTACTTC	CASSLDQFWGSYEQYF
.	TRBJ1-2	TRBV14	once	TGTGCCAGCAGCCAAGAAAGGGCCCAATCTACCTATGGCTACACCTTC	CASSQERAQSTYGYTF
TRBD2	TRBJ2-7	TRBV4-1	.	TGCGCCAGCAGCCAAGAAGGTCCTAGCGGGAGTCACGAGCAGTACTTC	CASSQEGPSGSHEQYF
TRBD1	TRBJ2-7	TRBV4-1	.	TGCGCCAGCAGCCGGGACAGGGAAACTGACGAGCAGTACTTC	CASSRDRETDEQYF
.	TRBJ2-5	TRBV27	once	TGTGCCAGCAGTTTGGGTTCCGGGACCCAGTACTTC	CASSLGSGTQYF
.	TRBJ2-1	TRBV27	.	TGTGCCAGCAGTTTACGTTTCAATGAGCAGTTCTTC	CASSLRFNEQFF
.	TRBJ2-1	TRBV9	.	TGTGCCAGCAGCTTACTCCCGGGACTTTCTTACAATGAGCAGTTCTTC	CASSLLPGLSYNEQFF
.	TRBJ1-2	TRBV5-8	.	TGTACCAGCAGCGACTACTTGTTCCTAAACTATGGCTACACCTTC	CTSSDYLFLNYGYTF
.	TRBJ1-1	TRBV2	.	TGTGCCAGCAGTGAAAAAGGGGGGGGTTTTTACACTGAAGCTTTCTTT	CASSEKGGGFYTEAFF
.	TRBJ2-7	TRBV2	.	TGTGCCAGCAGTGGGTGGGACTCCTACGAGCAGTACTTC	CASSGWDSYEQYF
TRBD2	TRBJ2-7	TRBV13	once	TGTGCCAGCAGCTTCGGACTAGCTTCCTACGAGCAGTACTTC	CASSFGLASYEQYF
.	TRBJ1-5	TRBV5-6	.	TGTGCCAGCAGCCCAGGGGCGGGACAGCCCCAGCATTTT	CASSPGAGQPQHF
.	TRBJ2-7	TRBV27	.	TGTGCCAGCGGGAGAAGTGGCGAGCAGTACTTC	CASGRSGEQYF
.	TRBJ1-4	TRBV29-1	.	TGCAGCGTTGTCCGGGAAGAGGAGAATGAAAAACTGTTTTTT	CSVVREEENEKLFF